Below, one T cell receptor (beta chain) is given with its context. This clonotype is medium-sized (0.01 to 0.1%) in terms of sample share. Its antigen is currently not known. The input lacks base qualities; no much larger clone sits a single base away. Sample treatment or condition, as interpreted from the label and publication: PENTA 11 planned treatment interruption arm or continuous ART arm. Participants were children from the United Kingdom aged 2 to 15 years who had received at least three-drug ART for at least 24 weeks. Cryopreserved PBMCs containing at least 5 million viable cells were needed, and several candidate patients were excluded because their viable PBMC yield was low. Using a FACSAria III cell sorter, memory CD8+ CD45RO+ CD45RA- T cells were FACS-sorted out of thawed PBMCs. After sorting, cells were fixed, and RNA was extracted with the RNeasy FFPE kit and then with the RNeasy Micro kit.

At the junction V is shortened by 1 base and J by 11 bases, with 11 bases in between. From a lookup of the germline V gene, CDR1 and CDR2 are SQVTM and ANQGSEA. The CDR3 runs 11 residues from the cysteine to the phenylalanine. Here the CDR3 DNA is all that survives: 33 bases in frame from base 1. The library was obtained by 3' RACE. TCR libraries were generated from RNA by a 3' RACE protocol incorporating unique molecular identifiers so that PCR amplification bias could be corrected. Up to roughly 12 amplicon libraries were pooled and sequenced on an Illumina MiSeq with v2 2x250 paired-end chemistry. The original pipeline was this. Decombinator was used to process the reads, assigning V and J genes and CDR3 and applying barcode-based correction of errors and PCR bias. Repertoires were subsampled to equal depth before Gini coefficients were calculated with the R ineq package. CDR3 similarity was assessed with GLIPH, Hamming distance and a shared triplet metric. TCRdb itself trimmed the public reads at Q25 with fastp, ran MiXCR and retained productive beta chains. Rows merge per CDR3 protein into single entries with the most common DNA and genes. V and J calls and clone size were set by TCRdb, not the authors. The sample records roughly 7,300 distinct CDR3 sequences, approximately 15% of which are singletons. The top ten clonotypes cover roughly 13% of the sample.

These data are taken from a study of HIV-infected children after antiretroviral therapy interruption (dated by TCRdb to between 2018 and 2020). For the wider study: All eight included children had a CD4+ count above 500 and a viral load below 50 copies/ml, with four on planned treatment interruption and four on continuous treatment. The interruption group had a median age of approximately 10 years, and the continuous treatment group had a median age of roughly 8 years. Recorded exposure to EBV and CMV was present in most of the participating children. In the interruption arm, samples were obtained at week 0, week 12, end of interruption (week 24 or 48), and about 3 years after study end. Continuous-treatment samples were analyzed from corresponding weeks 0, 48 and 150. TCR repertoires were compared between children on planned treatment interruption and children on continuous antiretroviral treatment, alongside thymic output measurements.

On the study overall, not on this receptor specifically: The low number of patients is regarded as a limitation, and the data should be interpreted with caution. In naive CD4+ repertoires of PTI patients, reduced CDR3 sharing between time points was observed after interruption began, whereas many sequences were found to be shared between end of interruption and 3 years later. An increase in shared-triplet CDR3 clusters after interruption was observed in a few patients; however, the overall increase was not significant unless one outlier patient was excluded.

The sample consisted of CD45RO+ CD8+ T cells from PBMCs, pooled from several time points, taken from a donor given antiretroviral therapy, either interrupted or continuous. The cell subset or site label, read with the paper, signifies: memory CD8+ CD45RO+ CD45RA- T cells. The V gene is TRBV29-1 and the J gene is TRBJ1-1; confidence is insufficient to name the D gene. The sequence came from a pool of human donors with HIV. The sequenced DNA: TGCAGCGTTGAAGGGGATCTTGGTGCTTTCTTT. Its translation reads: CSVEGDLGAFF.